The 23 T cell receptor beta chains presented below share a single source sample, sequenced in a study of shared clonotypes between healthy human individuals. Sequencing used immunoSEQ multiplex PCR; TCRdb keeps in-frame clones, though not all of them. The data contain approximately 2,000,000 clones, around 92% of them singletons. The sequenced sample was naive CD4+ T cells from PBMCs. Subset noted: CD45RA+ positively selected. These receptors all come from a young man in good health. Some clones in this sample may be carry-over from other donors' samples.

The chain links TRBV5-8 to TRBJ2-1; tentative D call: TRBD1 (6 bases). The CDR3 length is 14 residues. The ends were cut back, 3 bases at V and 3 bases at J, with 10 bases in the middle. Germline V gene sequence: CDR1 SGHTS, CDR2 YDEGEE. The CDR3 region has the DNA TGTGCCAGCAGCTCGGGACACATCTACAATGAGCAGTTCTTC. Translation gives CASSSGHIYNEQFF.

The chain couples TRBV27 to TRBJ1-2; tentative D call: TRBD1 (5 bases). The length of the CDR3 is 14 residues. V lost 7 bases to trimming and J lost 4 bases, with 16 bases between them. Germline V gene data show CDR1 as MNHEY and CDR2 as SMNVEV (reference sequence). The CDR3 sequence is CASNSPGRGYGYTF. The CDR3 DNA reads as TGTGCCAGCAACTCTCCAGGGAGGGGCTATGGCTACACCTTC.

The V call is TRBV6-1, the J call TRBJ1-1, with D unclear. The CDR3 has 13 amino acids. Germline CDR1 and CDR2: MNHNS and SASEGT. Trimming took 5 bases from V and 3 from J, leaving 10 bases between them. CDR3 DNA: TGTGCCAGCAGTTTGGACGGTTACACTGAAGCTTTCTTT. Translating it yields CASSLDGYTEAFF.

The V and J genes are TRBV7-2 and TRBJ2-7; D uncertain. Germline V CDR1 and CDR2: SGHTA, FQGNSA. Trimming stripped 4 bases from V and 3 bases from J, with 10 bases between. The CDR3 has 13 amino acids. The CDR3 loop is CASSYSPYYEQYF. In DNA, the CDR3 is TGTGCCAGCAGCTATTCCCCGTACTACGAGCAGTACTTC.

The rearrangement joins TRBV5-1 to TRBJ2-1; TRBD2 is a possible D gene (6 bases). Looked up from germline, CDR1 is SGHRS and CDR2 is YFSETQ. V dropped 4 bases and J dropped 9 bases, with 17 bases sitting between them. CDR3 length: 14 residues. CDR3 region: CASSPVEGGAEQFF. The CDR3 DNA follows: TGCGCCAGCAGCCCCGTTGAGGGCGGGGCTGAGCAGTTCTTC.

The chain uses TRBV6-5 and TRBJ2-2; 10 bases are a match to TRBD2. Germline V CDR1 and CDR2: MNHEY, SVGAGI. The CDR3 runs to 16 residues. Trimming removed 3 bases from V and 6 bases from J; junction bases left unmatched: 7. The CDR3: CASSYVSGRPPGELFF. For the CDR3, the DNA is TGTGCCAGCAGTTATGTTAGCGGGAGGCCTCCCGGGGAGCTGTTTTTT.

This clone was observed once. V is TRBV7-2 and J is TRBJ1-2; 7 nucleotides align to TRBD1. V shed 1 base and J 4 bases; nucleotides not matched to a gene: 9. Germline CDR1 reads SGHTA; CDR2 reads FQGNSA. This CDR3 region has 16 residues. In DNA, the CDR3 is TGTGCCAGCAGCTTAGTCGAATTAGGGGGCGGCTATGGCTACACCTTC. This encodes CASSLVELGGGYGYTF.

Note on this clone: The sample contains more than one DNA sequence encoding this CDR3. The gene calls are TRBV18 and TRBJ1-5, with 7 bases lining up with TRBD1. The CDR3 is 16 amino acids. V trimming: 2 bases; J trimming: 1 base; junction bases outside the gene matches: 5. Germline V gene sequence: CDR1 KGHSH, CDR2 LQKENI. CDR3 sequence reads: CASSPGQGGSNQPQHF. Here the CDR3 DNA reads TGTGCCAGCTCACCAGGGCAGGGGGGAAGCAATCAGCCCCAGCATTTT. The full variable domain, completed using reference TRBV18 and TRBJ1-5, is NAGVMQNPRHLVRRRGQEARLRCSPMKGHSHVYWYRQLPEEGLKFMVYLQKENIIDESGMPKERFSAEFPKEGPSILRIQQVVRGDSAAYFCASSPGQGGSNQPQHFGDGTRLSIL.

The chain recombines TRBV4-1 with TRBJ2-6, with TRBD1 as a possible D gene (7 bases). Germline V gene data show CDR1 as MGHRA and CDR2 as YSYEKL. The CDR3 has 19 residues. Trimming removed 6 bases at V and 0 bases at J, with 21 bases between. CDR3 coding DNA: TGCGCCAGCAGAGTAGCAGGGGGAGGCCTCTCCTCTGGGGCCAACGTCCTGACTTTC. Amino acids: CASRVAGGGLSSGANVLTF.

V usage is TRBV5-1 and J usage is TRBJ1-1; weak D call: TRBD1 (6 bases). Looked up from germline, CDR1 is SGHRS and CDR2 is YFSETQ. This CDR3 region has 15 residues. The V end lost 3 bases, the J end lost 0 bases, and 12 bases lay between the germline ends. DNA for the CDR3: TGCGCCAGCAGCTCTACAGGGAATATGAACACTGAAGCTTTCTTT. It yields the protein CASSSTGNMNTEAFF.

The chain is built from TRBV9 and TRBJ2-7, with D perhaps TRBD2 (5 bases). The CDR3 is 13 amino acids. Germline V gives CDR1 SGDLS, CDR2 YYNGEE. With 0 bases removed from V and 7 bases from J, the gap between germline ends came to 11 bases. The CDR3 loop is CASSVESGGEQYF. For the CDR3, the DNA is TGTGCCAGCAGCGTAGAATCGGGCGGGGAGCAGTACTTC.

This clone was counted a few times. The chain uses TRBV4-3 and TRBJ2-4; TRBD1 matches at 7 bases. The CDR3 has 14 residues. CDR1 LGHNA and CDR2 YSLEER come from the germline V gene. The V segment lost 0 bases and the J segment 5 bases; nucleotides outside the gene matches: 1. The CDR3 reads CASSQDGTENIQYF. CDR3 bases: TGCGCCAGCAGCCAAGACGGGACAGAAAACATTCAGTACTTC.

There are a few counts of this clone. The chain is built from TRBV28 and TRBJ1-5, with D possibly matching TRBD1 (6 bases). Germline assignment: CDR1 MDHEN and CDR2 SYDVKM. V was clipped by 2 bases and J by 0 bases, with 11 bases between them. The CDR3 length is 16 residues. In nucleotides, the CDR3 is TGTGCCAGCAGTTTAGAGGGACACCTTAGCAATCAGCCCCAGCATTTT. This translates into CASSLEGHLSNQPQHF.

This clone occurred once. The CDR3 spells CASSLTGSSNEKLFF. The CDR3 bases are TGTGCCAGCAGCTTAACGGGAAGTTCTAATGAAAAACTGTTTTTT. The chain combines TRBV7-3 with TRBJ1-4; D is uncertain. This CDR3 region has 15 residues. Germline V gene data show CDR1 as SGHTA and CDR2 as FQGTGA. V was cut by 0 bases and J by 3 bases, with 8 bases left in between.

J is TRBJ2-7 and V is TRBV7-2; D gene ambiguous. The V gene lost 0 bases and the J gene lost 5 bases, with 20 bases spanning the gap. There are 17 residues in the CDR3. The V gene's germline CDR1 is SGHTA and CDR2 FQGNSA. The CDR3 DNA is TGTGCCAGCAGCTTAGCGAGCACGGGCAGGTCCAGCCACGAGCAGTACTTC. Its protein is CASSLASTGRSSHEQYF.

CDR3 in amino acids: CAWGRGSESPGNSPLHF. CDR3 sequence (DNA): TGTGCCTGGGGGCGGGGGTCAGAGAGCCCCGGTAATTCACCCCTCCACTTT. The chain joins TRBV30 to TRBJ1-6; D perhaps matches TRBD1 (5 bases). Germline V gene data show CDR1 as GTSNPN and CDR2 as SVGIG (reference sequence). The CDR3 is made up of 17 amino acids. V lost 5 bases and J 6 bases, leaving 23 bases between the germline ends.

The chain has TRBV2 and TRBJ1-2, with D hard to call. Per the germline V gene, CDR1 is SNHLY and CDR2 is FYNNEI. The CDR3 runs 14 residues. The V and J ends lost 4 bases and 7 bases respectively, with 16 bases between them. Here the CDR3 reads CASSGPGSLSGYTF. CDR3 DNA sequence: TGTGCCAGCAGTGGGCCGGGGTCTCTCTCTGGCTACACCTTC.

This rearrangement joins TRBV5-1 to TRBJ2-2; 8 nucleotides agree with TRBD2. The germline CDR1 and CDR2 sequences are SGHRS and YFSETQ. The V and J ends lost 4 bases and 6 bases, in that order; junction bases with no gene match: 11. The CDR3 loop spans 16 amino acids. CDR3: CASSTWERELAGELFF. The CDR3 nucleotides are TGCGCCAGCAGCACGTGGGAGCGGGAGCTTGCCGGGGAGCTGTTTTTT.

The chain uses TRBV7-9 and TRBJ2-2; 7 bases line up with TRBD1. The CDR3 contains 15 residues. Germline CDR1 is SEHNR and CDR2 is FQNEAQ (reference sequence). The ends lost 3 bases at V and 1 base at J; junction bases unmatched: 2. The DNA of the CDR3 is TGTGCCAGCAGCTTTAGGACAGGGAACACCGGGGAGCTGTTTTTT. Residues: CASSFRTGNTGELFF.

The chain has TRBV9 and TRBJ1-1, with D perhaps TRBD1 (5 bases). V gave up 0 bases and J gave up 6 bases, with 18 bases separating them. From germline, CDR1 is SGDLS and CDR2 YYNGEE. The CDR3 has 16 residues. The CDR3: CASSVVGKGGDSEAFF. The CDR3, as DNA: TGTGCCAGCAGCGTAGTCGGAAAGGGTGGGGACTCTGAAGCTTTCTTT.

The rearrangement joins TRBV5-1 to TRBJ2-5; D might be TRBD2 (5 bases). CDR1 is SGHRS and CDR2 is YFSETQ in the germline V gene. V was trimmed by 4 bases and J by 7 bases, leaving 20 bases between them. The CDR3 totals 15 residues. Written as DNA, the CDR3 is TGCGCCAGCAGCCTAACGATGGGGTCGGGGTGGACCCAGTACTTC. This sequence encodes CASSLTMGSGWTQYF.

CDR3 coding DNA: TGTGCCAGCAGCTCACCGAGAGGGGTCGGAAACATTCAGTACTTC. Amino acid sequence: CASSSPRGVGNIQYF. The chain uses TRBV7-8 and TRBJ2-4, with D possibly called TRBD1 or TRBD2 (5 bases each). V gave up 4 bases and J gave up 6 bases, with 16 bases separating them. CDR3 length: 15 residues. The V gene's germline CDR1 is SGHVS and CDR2 FQNEAQ.

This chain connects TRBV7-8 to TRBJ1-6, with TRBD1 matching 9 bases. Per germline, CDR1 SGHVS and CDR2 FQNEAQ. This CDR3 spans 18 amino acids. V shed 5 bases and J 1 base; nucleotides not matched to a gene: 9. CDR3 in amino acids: CASSTSQGARSYNSPLHF. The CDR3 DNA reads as TGTGCCAGCAGCACGTCACAGGGGGCCCGATCCTATAATTCACCCCTCCACTTT.